This TCR beta chain was sequenced during a study of shared clonotypes between healthy human individuals. Overall study results and limits: Limited genetic and exposure-history diversity came from having few donors.

The V gene's germline CDR1 is MDHEN and CDR2 SYDVKM. V was cut by 1 base and J by 3 bases, with 7 bases left in between. This CDR3 comprises 14 residues. Genomic DNA of every subset was divided equally among multiple immunoSEQ plates. Original processing methods: Because ImmunoSEQ provided only junction sequences with no quality scores, the filtering differed. Only in-frame clones appear in the TCRdb table, and some are missing; sequencing was by immunoSEQ multiplex PCR. D and trimming were read from the DNA, whereas the V and J calls and clone size are those reported in that table. The top ten clones hold 13% of a sample with 400,000 to 600,000 clones, 70% to 80% of them seen once. Every donor, a Caucasian adult, lived in Nashville, Tennessee. Of note for this clone: The antigen is undetermined.

The specimen was PBMCs. The sequence came from a woman in her thirties or forties in good health. Some clones in this sample may be carry-over from other donors' samples. The V call is TRBV28, the J call TRBJ2-1, with a weak D call TRBD2 (6 bases). CDR3 sequence (DNA): TGTGCCAGCAGTTTATATAGCGGCTACAATGAGCAGTTCTTC. As protein: CASSLYSGYNEQFF.